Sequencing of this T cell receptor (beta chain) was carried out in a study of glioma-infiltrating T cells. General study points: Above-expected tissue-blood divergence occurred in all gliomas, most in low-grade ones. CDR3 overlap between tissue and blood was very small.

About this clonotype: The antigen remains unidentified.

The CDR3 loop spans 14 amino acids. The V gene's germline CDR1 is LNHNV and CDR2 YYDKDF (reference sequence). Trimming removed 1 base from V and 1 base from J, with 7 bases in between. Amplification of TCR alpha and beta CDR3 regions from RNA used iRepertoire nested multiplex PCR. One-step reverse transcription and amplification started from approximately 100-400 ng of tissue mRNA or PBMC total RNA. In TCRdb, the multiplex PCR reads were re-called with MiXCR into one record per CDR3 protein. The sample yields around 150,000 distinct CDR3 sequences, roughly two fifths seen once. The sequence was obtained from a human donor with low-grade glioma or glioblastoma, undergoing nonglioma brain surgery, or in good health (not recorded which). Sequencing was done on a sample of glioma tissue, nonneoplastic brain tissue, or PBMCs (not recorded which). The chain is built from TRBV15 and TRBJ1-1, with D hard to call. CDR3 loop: CATSRVPKNTEAFF. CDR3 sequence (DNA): TGTGCCACCAGCAGAGTTCCGAAGAACACTGAAGCTTTCTTT.